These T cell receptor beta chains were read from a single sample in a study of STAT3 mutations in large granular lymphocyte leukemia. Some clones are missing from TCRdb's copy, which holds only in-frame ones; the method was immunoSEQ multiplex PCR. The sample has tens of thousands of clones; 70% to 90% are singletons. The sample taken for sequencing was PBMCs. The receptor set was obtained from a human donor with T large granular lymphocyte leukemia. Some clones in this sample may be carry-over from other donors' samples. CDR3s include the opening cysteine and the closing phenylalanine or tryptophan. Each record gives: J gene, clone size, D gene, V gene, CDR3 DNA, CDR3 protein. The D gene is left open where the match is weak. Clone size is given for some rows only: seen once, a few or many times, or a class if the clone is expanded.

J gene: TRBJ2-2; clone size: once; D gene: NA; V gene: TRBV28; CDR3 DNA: TGTGCCAGTTGGGACTTCGGGACCGGGGAGCTGTTTTTT; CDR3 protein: CASWDFGTGELFF
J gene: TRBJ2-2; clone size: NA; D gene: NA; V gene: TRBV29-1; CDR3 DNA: TGCAGCGTTGAAGATCACAGGGTAGGGACCGGGGAGCTGTTTTTT; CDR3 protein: CSVEDHRVGTGELFF
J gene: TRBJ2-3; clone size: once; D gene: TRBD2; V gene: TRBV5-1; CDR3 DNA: TGCGCCAGCAGCTTGGACCCGCCCGGGGGGTTAGGCGCAGATACGCAGTATTTT; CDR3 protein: CASSLDPPGGLGADTQYF
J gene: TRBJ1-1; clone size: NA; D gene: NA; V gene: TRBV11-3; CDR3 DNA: TGTGCCAGCAGCTTAAGCCCTAACACTGAAGCTTTCTTT; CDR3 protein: CASSLSPNTEAFF
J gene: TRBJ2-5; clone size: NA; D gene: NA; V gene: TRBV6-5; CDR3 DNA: TGTGCCAGCAGTTACTCGATTTTAGGGGAGACCCAGTACTTC; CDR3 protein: CASSYSILGETQYF
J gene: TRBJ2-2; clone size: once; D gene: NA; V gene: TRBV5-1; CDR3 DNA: TGCGCCAGCAGCTATTCGGGCCTAGGGGCTGGGGAGCTGTTTTTT; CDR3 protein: CASSYSGLGAGELFF
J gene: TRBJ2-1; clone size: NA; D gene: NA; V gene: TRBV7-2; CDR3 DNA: TGTGCCAGCAGCCGACGCGATGAGCAGTTCTTC; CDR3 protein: CASSRRDEQFF
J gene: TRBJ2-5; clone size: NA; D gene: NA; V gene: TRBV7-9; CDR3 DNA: TGTGCCAGCAGCTTGGTCCCGACAAGTGGAGAGGAGACCCAGTACTTC; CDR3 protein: CASSLVPTSGEETQYF
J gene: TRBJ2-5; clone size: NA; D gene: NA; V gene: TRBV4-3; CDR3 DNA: TGCGCCAGCAGCCAAGACACAGGCCCCGGCCAAGAGACCCAGTACTTC; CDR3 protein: CASSQDTGPGQETQYF
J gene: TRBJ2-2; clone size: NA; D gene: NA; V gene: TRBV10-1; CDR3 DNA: TGCGCCAGCAGTGAGTCCCACCAGAACACCGGGGAGCTGTTTTTT; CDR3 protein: CASSESHQNTGELFF
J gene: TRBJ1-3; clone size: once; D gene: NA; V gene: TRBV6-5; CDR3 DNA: TGTGCCAGCAGTTACGACATAAGCTCTGGAAACACCATATATTTT; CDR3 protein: CASSYDISSGNTIYF
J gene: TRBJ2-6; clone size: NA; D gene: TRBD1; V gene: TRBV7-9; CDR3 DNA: TGTGCCGGACAGGGTGCCCTAGGGGCCAACGTCCTGACTTTC; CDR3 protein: CAGQGALGANVLTF
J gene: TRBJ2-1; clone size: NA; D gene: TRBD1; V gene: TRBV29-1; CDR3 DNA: TGCAGCGTTGTCAGGGGACAGAAAGCCTTTCAGTTCTTC; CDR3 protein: CSVVRGQKAFQFF
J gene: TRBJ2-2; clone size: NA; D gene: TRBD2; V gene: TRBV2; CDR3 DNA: TGTGCCAGCAGAACGGACTGGGGGGGGACCGGGGAGCTGTTTTTT; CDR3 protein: CASRTDWGGTGELFF
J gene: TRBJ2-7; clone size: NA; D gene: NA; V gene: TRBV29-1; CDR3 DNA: TGCAGCGTTGGGGGGAGGCTCATGGACGAGCAGTACTTC; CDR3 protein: CSVGGRLMDEQYF
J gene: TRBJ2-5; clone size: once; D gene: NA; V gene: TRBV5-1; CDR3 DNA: TGCGCCAGCAGCTTGGTGGTAGGGGACGCGAAGACCCAGTACTTC; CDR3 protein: CASSLVVGDAKTQYF
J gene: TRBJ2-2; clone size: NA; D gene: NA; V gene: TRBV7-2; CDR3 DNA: TGTGCCAGCAGCTTAAGGCCTAGTGGGACCACCGGGGAGCTGTTTTTT; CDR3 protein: CASSLRPSGTTGELFF
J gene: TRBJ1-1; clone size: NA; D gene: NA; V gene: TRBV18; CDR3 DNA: TGTGCCAGCTCACGCTCAGAGAACACTGAAGCTTTCTTT; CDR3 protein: CASSRSENTEAFF
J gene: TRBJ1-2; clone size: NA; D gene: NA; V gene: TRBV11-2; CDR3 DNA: TGTGCCAGCAGCTTAGATACTGGGCCTTACTATGGCTACACCTTC; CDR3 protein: CASSLDTGPYYGYTF
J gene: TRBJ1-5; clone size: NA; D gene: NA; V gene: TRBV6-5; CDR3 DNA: TGTGCCAGCAGCCCAGACGACGGAAATCAGCCCCAGCATTTT; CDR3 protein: CASSPDDGNQPQHF
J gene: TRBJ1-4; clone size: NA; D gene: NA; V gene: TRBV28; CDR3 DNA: TGTGCCAGCAGTTTCGGTGGACCTAATGAAAAACTGTTTTTT; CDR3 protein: CASSFGGPNEKLFF
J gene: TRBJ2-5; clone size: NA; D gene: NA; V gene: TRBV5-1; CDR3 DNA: TGCGCCAGCAGCTTGGTAGGTTCGGGGGAGACCCAGTACTTC; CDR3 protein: CASSLVGSGETQYF
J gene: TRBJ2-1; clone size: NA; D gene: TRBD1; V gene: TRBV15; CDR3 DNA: TGTGCCACCAGCAGGGCGGGACAGGGTAGCAATGAGCAGTTCTTC; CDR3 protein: CATSRAGQGSNEQFF
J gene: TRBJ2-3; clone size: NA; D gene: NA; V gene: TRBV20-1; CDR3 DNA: TGCAGTGCCCATAGAGATACGCAGTATTTT; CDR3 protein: CSAHRDTQYF
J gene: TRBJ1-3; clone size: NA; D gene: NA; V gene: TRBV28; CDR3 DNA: TGTGCCAGCGCCGGCCCCAATGTGAGAAACACCATATATTTT; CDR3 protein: CASAGPNVRNTIYF
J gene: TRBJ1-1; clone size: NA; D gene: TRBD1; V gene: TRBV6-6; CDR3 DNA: TGTGCCAGCAGCCCCGGGACAGTTTGGAACACTGAAGCTTTCTTT; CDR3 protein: CASSPGTVWNTEAFF
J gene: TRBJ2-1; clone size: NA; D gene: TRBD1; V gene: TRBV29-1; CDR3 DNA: TGCAGCGTTGCGGGGGGCGGGACAGGGAATGAGCAGTTCTTC; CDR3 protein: CSVAGGGTGNEQFF
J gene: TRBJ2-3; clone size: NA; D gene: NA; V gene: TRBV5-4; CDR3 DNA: TGTGCCACCCCCTCGTACGGGGGGCGGACAGATACGCAGTATTTT; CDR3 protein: CATPSYGGRTDTQYF
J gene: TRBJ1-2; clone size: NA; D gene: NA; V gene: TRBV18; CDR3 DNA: TGTGCCAGCTCACCACAGGGTTTCTATGGCTACACCTTC; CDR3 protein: CASSPQGFYGYTF
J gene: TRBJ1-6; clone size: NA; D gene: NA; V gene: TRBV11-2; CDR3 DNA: TGTGCCAGCAGCTTACACAGCTCCTATAATTCACCCCTCCACTTT; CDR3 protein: CASSLHSSYNSPLHF
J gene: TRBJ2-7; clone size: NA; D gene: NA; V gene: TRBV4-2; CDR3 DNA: TGTGCCAGCAGCCAAGACCCCCGCTACGAGCAGTACTTC; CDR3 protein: CASSQDPRYEQYF
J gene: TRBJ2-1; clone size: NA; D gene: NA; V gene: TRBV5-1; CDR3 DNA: TGCGCCAGCAGCTTGGCCGAGGTGAATGAGCAGTTCTTC; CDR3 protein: CASSLAEVNEQFF
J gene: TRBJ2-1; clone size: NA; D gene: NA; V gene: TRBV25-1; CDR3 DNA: TGTGCCAGCAGTGAAGCAGGGGTTTCCTACAATGAGCAGTTCTTC; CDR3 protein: CASSEAGVSYNEQFF
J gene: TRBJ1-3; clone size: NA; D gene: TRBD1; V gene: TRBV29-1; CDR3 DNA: TGCAGCGCCAGGACAGGCTCTGGAAACACCATATATTTT; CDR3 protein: CSARTGSGNTIYF
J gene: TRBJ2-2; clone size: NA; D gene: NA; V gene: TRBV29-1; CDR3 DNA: TGCAGCGCGCGGCCACCAGGAACCGGGGAGCTGTTTTTT; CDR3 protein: CSARPPGTGELFF
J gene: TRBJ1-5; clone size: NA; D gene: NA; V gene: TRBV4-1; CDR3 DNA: TGCGCCAGCAGCCAAGGATGGCAAGGGCAGAGGGATCAGCCCCAGCATTTT; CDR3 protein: CASSQGWQGQRDQPQHF
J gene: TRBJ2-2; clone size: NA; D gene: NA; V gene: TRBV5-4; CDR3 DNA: TGTGCCAGCAGCATTTTTAGGGACGCCGGGGAGCTGTTTTTT; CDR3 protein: CASSIFRDAGELFF
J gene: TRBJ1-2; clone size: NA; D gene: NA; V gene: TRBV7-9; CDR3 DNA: TGTGCCAGCAATTTTTTGGACAGCGCATACTTC; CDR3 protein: CASNFLDSAYF
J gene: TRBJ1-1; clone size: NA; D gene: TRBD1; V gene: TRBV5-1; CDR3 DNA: TGCGCCAGCAGCTTACAGGGGAGCGGGATGAACACTGAAGCTTTCTTT; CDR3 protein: CASSLQGSGMNTEAFF